This is a list of T cell receptor beta chains from one sample in a study of cytomegalovirus exposure and HLA in healthy donors. Only in-frame clones appear in the TCRdb table, and some are missing; sequencing was by immunoSEQ multiplex PCR. This repertoire shows some 110,000 clones, around 80% found once; its top ten account for roughly 8%. The material sequenced was PBMCs. The receptor set was obtained from a man between 35 and 55 years old in good health and CMV-seropositive. Each CDR3 is given with its conserved first and last residue. A D gene is named only where the DNA matches it firmly. A row's size may be missing; if present it is once, few, many or a size class.

>TRBJ1-6|TRBV28|few|NA
TGTGCCAGCAGTTTTGGTCCCTTTAGCTCCTATAATTCACCCCTCCACTTT
CASSFGPFSSYNSPLHF
>TRBJ2-7|TRBV27|NA|TRBD1
TGTGCCAGCAGTTCCCCGACAGGGAGCTCCTACGAGCAGTACTTC
CASSSPTGSSYEQYF
>TRBJ2-1|TRBV7-7|NA|TRBD2
TGTGCTAGCAGCCCCGGACTAGCGGGAGCCCGGGAGCAGTTCTTC
CASSPGLAGAREQFF
>TRBJ2-1|TRBV9|once|NA
TGTGCCAGCAGCGCTTACTTGGGGGGATCCTACAATGAGCAGTTCTTC
CASSAYLGGSYNEQFF
>TRBJ2-2|TRBV5-6|NA|NA
TGTGCCAGCAGCTTGGCCGGGGGGCGCAAAACCGGGGAGCTGTTTTTT
CASSLAGGRKTGELFF
>TRBJ1-5|TRBV19|NA|NA
TGTGCCAGTAGTATGCAGGGCAATAGCAATCAGCCCCAGCATTTT
CASSMQGNSNQPQHF
>TRBJ1-6|TRBV19|NA|NA
TGTGCCAGTAAACAGCGGGCGGTCGATTCACCCCTCCACTTT
CASKQRAVDSPLHF
>TRBJ2-5|TRBV19|NA|NA
TGTGCCAGTAGTATAGGGAGCGGGCAAGAGACCCAGTACTTC
CASSIGSGQETQYF
>TRBJ2-5|TRBV7-2|NA|TRBD2
TGTGCCAGCAGCTGGCCCGGGACTAGCGAGAGGGGGACCCAGTACTTC
CASSWPGTSERGTQYF
>TRBJ2-1|TRBV29-1|NA|TRBD2
TGCAGCGTGGTAGGTAGGGAGGGTTACAATGAGCAGTTCTTC
CSVVGREGYNEQFF
>TRBJ2-3|TRBV13|few|TRBD2
TGTGCCAGCAGCACCCCCCCACCGACTAGCGGGGGGGCCATAAGGGAAGATACGCAGTATTTT
CASSTPPPTSGGAIREDTQYF
>TRBJ2-4|TRBV7-2|NA|TRBD2
TGTGCCAGCAGCTTATTAGCGGGAGTAAACGTTGGAGGTAACATTCAGTACTTC
CASSLLAGVNVGGNIQYF
>TRBJ2-3|TRBV9|NA|TRBD2
TGTGCCAGCAGCGCTCTAGCGGGGGCCACAGATACGCAGTATTTT
CASSALAGATDTQYF
>TRBJ1-1|TRBV10-2|few|NA
TGCGCCAGCAGTTATCGGGAGATGAAAGCTTTCTTT
CASSYREMKAFF
>TRBJ2-7|TRBV29-1|NA|TRBD2
TGCAGCGTTGAGACTAGCGGGAGTATCGGCTTC
CSVETSGSIGF
>TRBJ2-1|TRBV5-1|NA|TRBD2
TGCGCCAGCAGCTTGGTCACGGGAGGATTCGGTGGTGAGCAGTTCTTC
CASSLVTGGFGGEQFF
>TRBJ1-1|TRBV10-3|NA|TRBD1
TGTGCCATCACCCCCGGGACAGGGGGCACTGAAGCTTTCTTT
CAITPGTGGTEAFF
>TRBJ2-1|TRBV6-6|few|TRBD2
TGTGCCAGCAGTTCCCTAGCGGGGCTAGCCTACAATGAGCAGTTCTTC
CASSSLAGLAYNEQFF
>TRBJ2-7|TRBV12-5|NA|NA
TGTGCTAGTGGTTTGGTATCAGGCTACGAGCAGTACTTC
CASGLVSGYEQYF
>TRBJ2-6|TRBV14|NA|NA
TGTGCCAGCAGCCAAGTGAGTGCCAACGTCCTGACTTTC
CASSQVSANVLTF
>TRBJ1-2|TRBV30|once|NA
TGTGCCTGGAGTACAGGAGCCTATGGCTACACCTTC
CAWSTGAYGYTF
>TRBJ1-1|TRBV7-9|NA|NA
TGTGCCAGCAGCCACCGGGGACATGGGGCTTTCTTT
CASSHRGHGAFF
>TRBJ1-1|TRBV28|NA|NA
TGTGCCAGCAGTTTAGAAGGGGTGAACACTGAAGCTTTCTTT
CASSLEGVNTEAFF
>TRBJ1-1|TRBV7-3|NA|NA
TGTGCCAGCAGCTTAAAAGCGGGGGGGCAGGCTCTGGGTGAAGCTTTCTTT
CASSLKAGGQALGEAFF
>TRBJ1-5|TRBV6-5|NA|NA
TGTGCCAGCAGTCCGACAAGCTATAGCAATCAGCCCCAGCATTTT
CASSPTSYSNQPQHF
>TRBJ2-2|TRBV5-6|NA|NA
TGTGCCAGCAGCTTGGATCGGGTTTCTACCGGGGAGCTGTTTTTT
CASSLDRVSTGELFF
>TRBJ2-1|TRBV5-6|NA|NA
TGTGCCAGCAGCTCCGGACTCTTTCATGAGCAGTTCTTC
CASSSGLFHEQFF
>TRBJ1-1|TRBV7-9|once|NA
TGTGCCAGCAGCCTAGACCGGAGGGTTACCACTGAAGCTTTCTTT
CASSLDRRVTTEAFF
>TRBJ1-3|TRBV28|NA|TRBD1
TGTGCCAGCAGTTTAGCCCGACAGGGGGGTTCTGGAAACACCATATATTTT
CASSLARQGGSGNTIYF
>TRBJ2-7|TRBV5-1|NA|NA
TGCGCCAGCAGCTTGACAACCGCGGGTCCCTACGAGCAGTACTTC
CASSLTTAGPYEQYF
>TRBJ2-2|TRBV9|NA|NA
TGTGCCAGCAGCGTAGGGCCGCATACCGGGGAGCTGTTTTTT
CASSVGPHTGELFF
>TRBJ1-1|TRBV10-1|once|NA
TGCGCCAGCAGGGCCGGGACACCGAACACTGAAGCTTTCTTT
CASRAGTPNTEAFF
>TRBJ2-2|TRBV7-3|NA|NA
TGTGCCAGCAGTTCCTCCGCAGGAGGAGCCGGGGAGCTGTTTTTT
CASSSSAGGAGELFF
>TRBJ1-2|TRBV29-1|NA|NA
TGCAGCGTTGAAGATAGGGGCTTTGGGGCCTATGGCTACACCTTC
CSVEDRGFGAYGYTF
>TRBJ1-2|TRBV9|NA|NA
TGTGCCAGACCCGGGGGGCGGGCAACGGTCTATGGCTACACCTTC
CARPGGRATVYGYTF
>TRBJ1-2|TRBV6-1|NA|NA
TGTGCCAGCAGTTTCCGGGACACCCAGAACTATGGCTACACCTTC
CASSFRDTQNYGYTF
>TRBJ1-3|TRBV11-1|NA|NA
TGTGCCAGCAGCTTAAGCCTTCCGGGCTCTGGAAACACCATATATTTT
CASSLSLPGSGNTIYF
>TRBJ1-1|TRBV7-2|NA|TRBD1
TGTGCCAGCAGCTTAGACAGGGGCGGCAACACTGAAGCTTTCTTT
CASSLDRGGNTEAFF
>TRBJ1-4|TRBV18|few|NA
TGTGCCAGCTCACCCCGACACCCAGGGGCTGAAAAACTGTTTTTT
CASSPRHPGAEKLFF